These 29 T cell receptor beta chains share one sample of origin, sequenced in a study of CD8+CD57+ T cells in acquired aplastic anemia. The patients chosen for sequencing had shown expansion of CD8+CD57+ cells (detected by flow cytometry). TCR beta VDJ and CDR3 profiling used genomic DNA as template. TCRdb passed the reads through MiXCR, listing each CDR3 protein once. Found here are 260,000 or so distinct CDR3 sequences, about 44% of them singletons; the top ten hold 7.8%. Sequencing was performed on sorted CD4+, CD8+, or CD8+CD57+ T cells (not recorded which) from PBMCs. The receptors were sampled from a human donor with aplastic anemia.

This clonotype was counted many times. This chain connects TRBV6-4 to TRBJ2-7, with a weak D call TRBD2 (6 bases). Trimming took 2 bases from V and 5 from J, leaving 13 bases between them. This CDR3 is built from 14 residues. Germline V lookup: CDR1 MRHNA, CDR2 SNTAGT. CDR3 loop: CASSDGEAGNEQYF. The CDR3 region has the DNA TGTGCCAGCAGTGACGGGGAGGCAGGGAACGAGCAGTACTTC.

This clonotype was detected ten times or more. In nucleotides, the CDR3 is TGTGCCAGCAGTTTTAGATCCTACCACGAGCAGTACTTC. Translated: CASSFRSYHEQYF. The genes are TRBV27 and TRBJ2-7; D not resolved. Trimming cost V 3 bases and J 5 bases, with 11 bases left between them. The V gene's germline CDR1 is MNHEY and CDR2 SMNVEV (reference sequence). The CDR3 totals 13 residues.

J is TRBJ2-7 and V is TRBV7-2; TRBD2 matches at 7 bases. The germline CDR1 and CDR2 sequences are SGHTA and FQGNSA. With 5 bases clipped from V and 4 bases from J, the junction kept 14 bases outside the gene matches. The length of the CDR3 is 16 residues. The CDR3 DNA sequence: TGTGCCAGCAGCCGAAAAGGGCTAGCGGAACTATACGAGCAGTACTTC. Protein sequence: CASSRKGLAELYEQYF.

The chain uses TRBV7-9 and TRBJ1-3, with 7 bases aligning to TRBD1. CDR3 size: 15 residues. The germline V gene has CDR1 SEHNR and CDR2 FQNEAQ (reference sequence). V shed 5 bases, J shed 2 bases, and the junction held 6 bases outside the gene matches. For the CDR3, the DNA is TGTGCCAGCAGCCCGCACGACAGGGCTGGAAACACCATATATTTT. The encoded protein is CASSPHDRAGNTIYF.

This clonotype has a count of ten or more. The chain has TRBV4-1 and TRBJ1-5, with D unclear. Germline values: CDR1 MGHRA, CDR2 YSYEKL. The CDR3 is 15 residues long. V gave up 7 bases and J gave up 3 bases, with 16 bases separating them. CDR3 in amino acids: CASTTDVGSNQPQHF. The CDR3 DNA follows: TGCGCCAGCACCACGGACGTAGGGTCCAATCAGCCCCAGCATTTT.

The chain employs TRBV7-9 and TRBJ1-4, with a possible D match to TRBD1 (5 bases). The CDR3 consists of 15 residues. Germline values: CDR1 SEHNR, CDR2 FQNEAQ (reference sequence). V was shortened by 4 bases and J by 0 bases, with 9 bases between the two germline ends. CDR3 region: CASSSQTATNEKLFF. The CDR3 bases are TGTGCCAGCAGCTCCCAGACAGCAACTAATGAAAAACTGTTTTTT.

The rearrangement links TRBV7-2 to TRBJ2-5; D may be TRBD1 (6 bases). CDR3 size: 15 residues. CDR1 and CDR2 (germline): SGHTA, FQGNSA. Trimming pared 5 bases from V and 4 bases from J, leaving 17 bases between. The CDR3 protein is CASSSTPRGAETQYF. In DNA, the CDR3 is TGTGCCAGCAGCAGTACGCCCAGGGGCGCAGAGACCCAGTACTTC.

This CDR3 is CASSTTSGSCNEQYF. The DNA for the CDR3 is TGCGCCAGCAGCACGACTAGCGGGAGTTGCAACGAGCAGTACTTC. This chain uses TRBV4-3 with TRBJ2-7; 12 bases map to TRBD2. Germline lookup yields CDR1 LGHNA and CDR2 YSLEER. V gave up 5 bases and J gave up 5 bases; unmatched junction bases: 7. This CDR3 is built from 15 residues.

The table lists this clonotype with a count of one. One end of the junction varies from germline; a read error may be responsible. The chain couples TRBV6-5 to TRBJ2-7; tentative D call: TRBD2 (6 bases). This CDR3 is built from 14 residues. The V gene's germline CDR1 is MNHEY and CDR2 SVGAGI. CDR3 nucleotide sequence: TGTGCCGGCAGTTATGCGGGGAGCTCCTACGAGCAGTACTTC. Protein: CAGSYAGSSYEQYF.

Written as DNA, the CDR3 is TGTGCCAGCGGTGAAGGGGGCTACAATGAGCAGTTCTTC. This translates into CASGEGGYNEQFF. V is TRBV10-3 and J is TRBJ2-1; TRBD1 is a possible D gene (6 bases). V was clipped by 10 bases and J by 3 bases, with 13 bases between them. The germline CDR1 and CDR2 sequences are ENHRY and SYGVKD. The CDR3 length is 13 residues.

Many counts were recorded for this clonotype. The chain carries TRBV15 and TRBJ1-2; D unclear. Germline assignment: CDR1 LNHNV and CDR2 YYDKDF (reference sequence). Between the trimmed V and J ends, which lost 4 bases and 2 bases, there was a span of 14 bases. This CDR3 has 15 residues. This chain's CDR3 is CATSMSRTTNYGYTF. The CDR3 coding sequence is TGTGCCACCAGCATGTCCCGGACCACAAACTATGGCTACACCTTC.

In its sample, this clonotype was seen many times. This rearrangement joins TRBV6-2 or TRBV6-3 to TRBJ2-5, with 7 bases identical to TRBD2. Germline CDR1 is MNHEY and CDR2 is SVGEGT. The junction had 9 bases not matched to a gene; V was cut back by 6 bases and J by 5 bases. CDR3 length: 14 amino acids. The CDR3 here is CASSTRGDRETQYF. In DNA, the CDR3 is TGTGCCAGCAGCACCCGGGGGGACCGGGAGACCCAGTACTTC.

This clonotype has more than one count but fewer than ten. This CDR3 is CASSTDPTVETQYF. As DNA, the CDR3 is TGCGCCAGCAGCACTGATCCTACAGTAGAGACCCAGTACTTC. The V gene is TRBV5-1, the J gene TRBJ2-5; no clear D. With 4 bases removed from V and 4 bases from J, the gap between germline ends came to 14 bases. This CDR3 comprises 14 residues. CDR1 is SGHRS, CDR2 YFSETQ, per germline.

Points on this clonotype: A junction boundary mismatches the germline segment, possibly from a read error. The V and J genes are TRBV10-3 and TRBJ2-7; perhaps D is TRBD1 or TRBD2 (5 bases each). Germline assignment: CDR1 ENHRY and CDR2 SYGVKD. This CDR3 contains 16 residues. CDR3 sequence reads: CASSSPDGTYGNEQYF. CDR3 nucleotides: TGTGCCAGCAGTTCGCCAGACGGGACCTACGGAAACGAGCAGTACTTC.

This clonotype was found many times. This chain uses TRBV5-1 with TRBJ2-1; 11 positions match TRBD2. This CDR3 contains 17 residues. Trimming took 2 bases from V and 3 from J; bases not matched to a gene: 7. Germline-derived CDR1 and CDR2 are SGHRS and YFSETQ. The CDR3 DNA follows: TGCGCCAGCAGCTTAAATACGGGGACTAGCGGCTACAATGAGCAGTTCTTC. It specifies CASSLNTGTSGYNEQFF. Combining the CDR3 with reference TRBV5-1 and TRBJ2-1 gives the whole variable domain KAGVTQTPRYLIKTRGQQVTLSCSPISGHRSVSWYQQTPGQGLQFLFEYFSETQRNKGNFPGRFSGRQFSNSRSEMNVSTLELGDSALYLCASSLNTGTSGYNEQFFGPGTRLTVL.

In DNA form, the CDR3 reads TGTGCCAGTAGTTCCAGGGTAGCGGCTGAAGCTTTCTTT. Amino acid sequence: CASSSRVAAEAFF. This chain uses TRBV19 with TRBJ1-1; D might be TRBD1 (5 bases). Germline CDR1 reads LNHDA; CDR2 reads SQIVND (reference sequence). V was cut by 5 bases and J by 6 bases, with 13 bases left in between. The CDR3 sequence is 13 residues long.

The genes are TRBV28 and TRBJ2-7, with 7 bases aligning to TRBD1. CDR3 length: 13 residues. Unmatched junction bases numbered 5, after V lost 7 bases and J lost 2 bases. From germline, CDR1 is MDHEN and CDR2 SYDVKM. Here the CDR3 DNA reads TGTGCCAGCAAGGGGGCTTCCCCCTACGAGCAGTACTTC. Translating it yields CASKGASPYEQYF.

The genes are TRBV6-4 and TRBJ1-5; tentatively, D is TRBD1 (5 bases). The CDR3 has 13 residues. V gave up 5 bases and J gave up 7 bases, with 12 bases separating them. Germline assignment: CDR1 MRHNA and CDR2 SNTAGT. In DNA form, the CDR3 reads TGTGCCAGCAGTCCTAGCGGGGGACAGCCCCAGCATTTT. Translating it yields CASSPSGGQPQHF.

J is TRBJ1-5 and V is TRBV28, with D possibly TRBD1 on 5 matching bases. The CDR3 runs to 12 residues. In germline, CDR1 is MDHEN, CDR2 SYDVKM. Deletions cut 10 bases from V and 7 bases from J, with 14 bases between. The CDR3 protein is CATSTELQPQHF. The CDR3 region has the DNA TGTGCCACCTCGACAGAGTTACAGCCCCAGCATTTT.

The V gene is TRBV7-2, the J gene TRBJ2-5; D perhaps matches TRBD2 (5 bases). Germline V gives CDR1 SGHTA, CDR2 FQGNSA. Trimming stripped 5 bases from V and 2 bases from J, with 12 bases between. The CDR3 totals 14 residues. In nucleotides, the CDR3 is TGTGCCAGCAGCCAATGCCGGGGACAAGAGACCCAGTACTTC. This sequence encodes CASSQCRGQETQYF.

The count of this clonotype is one. The CDR3 end shows no conserved phenylalanine or tryptophan, and so a read error is likely. The chain recombines TRBV2 with TRBJ1-1; a possible D gene is TRBD1 (6 bases). Germline CDR1 and CDR2: SNHLY and FYNNEI. The CDR3 covers 13 residues. V was clipped by 4 bases and J by 4 bases, with 10 bases between them. The CDR3 DNA is TGTGCCAGCAGTGCCGTAGGGGGCACTGAAGCTTTCCTT. The encoded protein is CASSAVGGTEAFL.

The chain couples TRBV2 to TRBJ2-2; the match to TRBD1 covers 8 bases. The CDR3 has 16 amino acids. The germline CDR1 and CDR2 sequences are SNHLY and FYNNEI. V was pared by 6 bases and J by 7 bases, with 13 bases of the junction left unmatched. The CDR3 region is CASSPRTGNVYGELFF. The CDR3 region has the DNA TGTGCCAGCAGCCCCCGGACAGGGAACGTCTACGGGGAGCTGTTTTTT.

This clonotype was found many times. The chain couples TRBV20-1 to TRBJ2-2, with D possibly TRBD1 on 5 matching bases. The V and J ends lost 1 base and 0 bases respectively, with 12 bases between them. Germline V lookup: CDR1 DFQATT, CDR2 SNEGSKA (reference sequence). The CDR3 has 16 residues. The CDR3 spells CSARVVTATNTGELFF. The CDR3 DNA reads as TGCAGTGCTAGAGTCGTGACAGCCACGAACACCGGGGAGCTGTTTTTT.

The gene calls are TRBV10-3 and TRBJ1-2; D remains unclear. The CDR3 is 13 residues long. The V gene lost 6 bases and the J gene lost 4 bases, with 12 bases spanning the gap. Germline V gives CDR1 ENHRY, CDR2 SYGVKD. Here the CDR3 reads CAIRTAEPYGYTF. The CDR3 DNA sequence: TGTGCCATCAGGACCGCCGAGCCCTATGGCTACACCTTC.

This sequence joins TRBV15 and TRBJ1-2; the D gene is possibly TRBD1 (5 bases). The CDR3 length is 14 residues. The V gene's germline CDR1 is LNHNV and CDR2 YYDKDF (reference sequence). Trimming stripped 0 bases from V and 7 bases from J, with 12 bases between. CDR3 sequence: CATSRDLTRAGYTF. The CDR3, as DNA: TGTGCCACCAGCAGAGATCTAACCAGGGCTGGCTACACCTTC.

In this sample, this clonotype turned up many times. The V call is TRBV14, the J call TRBJ1-1; weak D call: TRBD1 (5 bases). CDR1 SGHDN and CDR2 FVKESK come from the germline V gene. The CDR3 contains 15 residues. V was shortened by 1 base and J by 4 bases, with 13 bases between the two germline ends. The CDR3 here is CASSQVSGWGTEAFF. Written as DNA, the CDR3 is TGTGCCAGCAGCCAAGTCTCAGGGTGGGGCACTGAAGCTTTCTTT.

This clonotype was found a few times. V and J are TRBV6-5 and TRBJ2-1; D call uncertain. V lost 1 base and J lost 7, with 8 bases in between. This CDR3 has 13 amino acids. Germline V gene lookup returns CDR1 MNHEY and CDR2 SVGAGI. CDR3 amino acids: CASSYYVSNEQFF. The CDR3 DNA is TGTGCCAGCAGTTACTACGTCTCAAATGAGCAGTTCTTC.

This clonotype has at least ten counts. The chain links TRBV20-1 to TRBJ1-5; tentatively, D is TRBD1 (5 bases). This CDR3 has 14 residues. V was cut by 5 bases and J by 5 bases, with 16 bases left in between. Germline values: CDR1 DFQATT, CDR2 SNEGSKA (reference sequence). For the CDR3, the DNA is TGCAGTGCTCCCTATCAGGGTATCGATCAGCCCCAGCATTTT. This encodes CSAPYQGIDQPQHF.

This clonotype was seen repeatedly, ten times or more. The DNA of the CDR3 is TGTGCCAGCAGCGTCGGGACAGGGGGCGACCCCGAGCAGTACTTC. The encoded protein is CASSVGTGGDPEQYF. The chain has TRBV12-3 or TRBV12-4 and TRBJ2-7; 12 nucleotides align to TRBD1. The CDR3 has 15 amino acids. V gave up 6 bases and J gave up 6 bases; unmatched junction bases: 9.